The 15 T cell receptor beta chains below come from one sample, sequenced in a study of blood T cell repertoires in COVID-19. The data were produced by immunoSEQ multiplex PCR, yet TCRdb's version contains in-frame clones alone and is incomplete. This sample has about 100,000 clones; roughly nine tenths occur once, and the top ten carry approximately 7%. Sequenced input: peripheral blood. Receptor source: a man aged 25-45 years in a cohort sampled during active COVID-19.

The chain joins TRBV19 to TRBJ2-5; perhaps TRBD2 as D (6 bases). CDR1 and CDR2 from the germline V gene are LNHDA and SQIVND (reference sequence). The V and J ends lost 1 base and 5 bases respectively, with 11 bases between them. The CDR3 is made up of 14 amino acids. CDR3 region: CASSIVGGLETQYF. CDR3 nucleotide sequence: TGTGCCAGTAGTATAGTTGGGGGGTTGGAGACCCAGTACTTC.

The chain carries TRBV19 and TRBJ1-2; 7 positions agree with TRBD1. Germline V lookup: CDR1 LNHDA, CDR2 SQIVND (reference sequence). This CDR3 has 16 amino acids. V gave up 3 bases and J gave up 3 bases; unmatched junction bases: 10. The CDR3 loop reads CASSIPYRGRDYGYTF. The CDR3 DNA sequence: TGTGCCAGTAGTATCCCTTACAGGGGCCGGGACTATGGCTACACCTTC.

CDR3 residues: CASSRKWPATNEKLFF. The CDR3 DNA is TGTGCCAGCAGCCGCAAATGGCCTGCAACTAATGAAAAACTGTTTTTT. V and J are TRBV3-1 (or the pseudogene TRBV3-2) and TRBJ1-4; D unclear. Germline CDR1 LGHDT, CDR2 YNNKEL (reference sequence). The CDR3 runs 16 residues. V lost 4 bases to trimming and J lost 0 bases, with 12 bases between them.

The chain recombines TRBV6-1 with TRBJ1-2; maybe TRBD1 (5 bases). Looked up from germline, CDR1 is MNHNS and CDR2 is SASEGT. V gave up 0 bases and J gave up 4 bases, with 9 bases separating them. The CDR3 has 14 amino acids. CDR3 sequence reads: CASSEATGTYGYTF. The CDR3 DNA is TGTGCCAGCAGTGAAGCTACAGGAACCTATGGCTACACCTTC.

The rearrangement joins TRBV10-3 to TRBJ1-1; no clear D gene. V lost 3 bases to trimming and J lost 1 base, with 15 bases between them. This CDR3 is 16 amino acids long. Germline V gene sequence: CDR1 ENHRY, CDR2 SYGVKD. The CDR3 bases are TGTGCCATCAGTGATATAAACCGGCAGGAGAACACTGAAGCTTTCTTT. Protein: CAISDINRQENTEAFF.

The J gene is TRBJ2-2, the V gene TRBV29-1, with D uncertain. The V gene's germline CDR1 is SQVTM and CDR2 ANQGSEA. Trimming removed 7 bases from V and 0 bases from J, with 12 bases in between. The length of the CDR3 is 14 residues. The CDR3 loop is CSALTTSNTGELFF. The CDR3 bases are TGCAGCGCCCTGACAACCTCGAACACCGGGGAGCTGTTTTTT.

This rearrangement joins TRBV24-1 to TRBJ2-3; 8 nucleotides match TRBD2. The CDR3 has 17 residues. V shed 3 bases, J shed 5 bases, and the junction held 12 bases outside the gene matches. Germline values: CDR1 KGHDR, CDR2 SFDVKD. In DNA form, the CDR3 reads TGTGCCACCAGTGATCCGGTGGCGGGGGGCGCAGGAGATACGCAGTATTTT. Encoded protein: CATSDPVAGGAGDTQYF.

A note on this clone: One end of the junction varies from germline; a read error may be responsible. CDR3 DNA: TGTGCCAGCAGTTACAGGGGGCCCCTTTCCTATGGCCACACCTTC. Translating it yields CASSYRGPLSYGHTF. This sequence joins TRBV6-5 and TRBJ1-2, with TRBD1 identical over 7 bases. The CDR3 runs 15 residues. Germline assignment: CDR1 MNHEY and CDR2 SVGAGI.

This clone was observed once. The CDR3 reads CASSFGGQGKGEQFF. The CDR3 region has the DNA TGTGCCAGCAGCTTCGGGGGACAGGGTAAAGGTGAGCAGTTCTTC. The rearrangement uses TRBV7-2 and TRBJ2-1, with 9 bases aligning to TRBD1. CDR3 size: 15 residues. V shed 3 bases and J 9 bases; nucleotides not matched to a gene: 9. Germline values: CDR1 SGHTA, CDR2 FQGNSA.

The chain employs TRBV30 and TRBJ2-5; 13 bases are shared with TRBD2. CDR1 is GTSNPN and CDR2 is SVGIG in the germline V gene (reference sequence). Unmatched junction bases numbered 6, after V lost 4 bases and J lost 4 bases. The CDR3 extends over 15 amino acids. The CDR3 DNA follows: TGTGCCTGGACACTAGCGGGGGGGCGGGGAGAGACCCAGTACTTC. Translated: CAWTLAGGRGETQYF.

The J gene is TRBJ2-7, the V gene TRBV25-1; D is uncertain. This CDR3 comprises 14 residues. V dropped 5 bases and J dropped 5 bases, with 16 bases sitting between them. CDR1 is MGHDK, CDR2 SYGVNS, per germline. The DNA of the CDR3 is TGTGCCAGCAGTTCCAACGACAAGTTTAACGAGCAGTACTTC. It codes for CASSSNDKFNEQYF.

The rearrangement links TRBV2 to TRBJ2-7; the match to TRBD2 covers 10 bases. The CDR3 runs 14 residues. Germline assignment: CDR1 SNHLY and CDR2 FYNNEI. Trimming took 4 bases from V and 6 from J; bases not matched to a gene: 6. The CDR3 coding sequence is TGTGCCAGCAGTGCTTCTCTAGCGGGGGTCGAGCAGTACTTC. Its protein product is CASSASLAGVEQYF.

The rearrangement joins TRBV6-5 to TRBJ2-3; D not resolved. Looked up from germline, CDR1 is MNHEY and CDR2 is SVGAGI. The CDR3 is 13 amino acids. Trimming took 6 bases from V and 0 from J, leaving 7 bases between them. DNA for the CDR3: TGTGCCAGCAGACAGCTCAGCACAGATACGCAGTATTTT. Amino acids: CASRQLSTDTQYF.

The V call is TRBV6-6, the J call TRBJ1-6; the D is unclear. The CDR3 runs to 16 residues. The V end lost 2 bases, the J end lost 0 bases, and 8 bases lay between the germline ends. Germline CDR1 reads MNHNY; CDR2 reads SVGAGI (reference sequence). CDR3 coding DNA: TGTGCCAGCAGTTACGGCGGGAGCTCCTATAATTCACCCCTCCACTTT. Translated, it gives CASSYGGSSYNSPLHF.

The V call is TRBV12-3 or TRBV12-4, the J call TRBJ1-1; D perhaps matches TRBD1 (5 bases). CDR3 length equals 13 residues. Trimming shortened V by 6 bases and J by 8 bases, and 16 bases separated the two germline ends. The CDR3 is CASRPRTRSEAFF. CDR3 DNA sequence: TGTGCCAGCAGACCCCGGACACGGAGCGAAGCTTTCTTT.